This T cell receptor beta chain appears in the sequencing data of a study of shared clonotypes between healthy human individuals. Trimming at V came to 6 bases and at J to 5 bases, leaving 6 bases not matched to a gene. This CDR3 spans 15 amino acids. Germline V lookup: CDR1 MNHEY, CDR2 SVGAGI. This clone was seen once. Researchers ran the assay at a deep level. Clones were read by immunoSEQ multiplex PCR, and TCRdb kept only the in-frame ones, dropping some. The repertoire consists of around 2,000,000 clones, with 85% to 95% occurring once and the leading ten covering 0.13%. The TCR was taken from a man between 18 and 29 years old in good health. This chain uses TRBV6-5 with TRBJ1-5; 11 bases align to TRBD1. The specimen sequenced was naive CD4+ T cells sorted from blood. Subset: CD45RA+ positively selected. The CDR3 loop reads CASSRGDRGDQPQHF. CDR3 in DNA: TGTGCCAGCAGCAGAGGGGACAGGGGGGATCAGCCCCAGCATTTT.